This T cell receptor (beta chain) was sequenced in a study of cytotoxic CD8 clonotypes in ibrutinib-treated CLL. The CDR3 covers 12 residues. Data came from immunoSEQ multiplex PCR; TCRdb stores just in-frame clones and leaves some out. The sample consists of around 140,000 clones, around 84% of them appearing once. The chain carries TRBV21-1 and TRBJ1-1. TRBV21-1 is a pseudogene. This specimen consisted of PBMCs, obtained after 36 months of ibrutinib treatment. This clonotype originated in a human donor with chronic lymphocytic leukemia. This CDR3 reads CATPGGGAEAFF. CDR3 nucleotides: TGTGCCACTCCAGGGGGGGGCGCTGAAGCTTTCTTT.